The clone carrying this T cell receptor (beta chain) was detected a few times. Its target is not known. These data belong to a study of breast tumors, draining lymph nodes, adjacent tissues. Notes on the study in general: The lymph node origin of tumor T cells was framed as consistent with a hypothesis, not demonstrated. Luminal-like breast cancer showed significantly higher tumor–nontumor repertoire similarity than basal-like. Most tumor T cells seemingly derive from lymph node, then expand in tumor. Tumors had less TCR diversity than lymph nodes, more than nontumor tissue.

Germline V gene sequence: CDR1 MDHEN, CDR2 SYDVKM. The ends lost 3 bases at V and 6 bases at J; junction bases unmatched: 10. This CDR3 is built from 15 residues. Axillary draining lymph nodes of breast cancer patients supplied the node samples. TCRdb independently ran MiXCR on the multiplex PCR reads; one entry per CDR3 protein. The sample lists about 300,000 distinct CDR3 sequences, 30% occurring once. The sample consisted of axillary lymph node tissue. The receptor comes from a female donor with breast cancer. Some clones in this sample may be carry-over from other donors' samples. This rearrangement joins TRBV28 to TRBJ2-7; 8 bases agree with TRBD1. The CDR3 sequence: CASSFSGQGAGEQYF. CDR3 in DNA: TGTGCCAGCAGTTTCTCAGGGCAGGGGGCTGGCGAGCAGTACTTC.